This T cell receptor beta chain was captured by sequencing in a study of vaccination effects on CD4 cells after COVID-19. Clones were sequenced by immunoSEQ multiplex PCR, and TCRdb holds only the in-frame ones, with some missing. The data show roughly 26,000 clones, about 84% seen once. Remarks on this clone: Its antigen is not identified.

V was pared by 0 bases and J by 2 bases, with 10 bases of the junction left unmatched. The CDR3 runs 18 residues. The germline gives CDR1 KGHDR, CDR2 SFDVKD. ViraFEST used viral peptide pools to expand antigen-specific CD4+ T cells before sequencing. The culture ran for approximately 10 days, and then CD4+ T cells were isolated. PCR-confirmed SARS-CoV-2 infection occurred in the person between March and December 2020. IL-2 at approximately 10 IU/ml and peptides at around 10 ug/ml were added to cultured PBMC, around 2 million per well. Source: CD4+ T cells from PBMCs cultured with HCoV-NL63 spike peptides, taken before COVID-19 vaccination. The chain is built from TRBV24-1 and TRBJ2-7; 9 nucleotides agree with TRBD1. The sequence derives from a human donor who had a prior SARS-CoV-2 infection. The CDR3 is CATSDLSARDRVPYEQYF. The DNA of the CDR3 is TGTGCCACCAGTGATTTGTCTGCCCGGGACAGGGTGCCCTACGAGCAGTACTTC.